The clone carrying this T cell receptor beta chain has a count of ten or more. The read stops 3 residues short of the end of the CDR3; the missing end is completed from the germline J gene. These data are taken from a study of T cell clonality in common variable immunodeficiency. Clones were read by immunoSEQ multiplex PCR, and TCRdb kept only the in-frame ones, dropping some. The sample offers about 60,000 clones and no singletons, the top ten holding approximately 1.7%. The germline V and J ends were trimmed by 1 base and 0 bases, with 5 bases remaining between them. The CDR3 contains 14 residues. The germline gives CDR1 KGHSH, CDR2 LQKENI.

Sequencing was done on a sample of peripheral blood mononuclear cells. This clonotype originated in a person aged 18-70 years in good health. V and J are TRBV18 and TRBJ2-3; D not resolved. The DNA read from the CDR3 is TGTGCCAGCTCACCACAGCGCAGCACAGATACG. Its translation is CASSPQRSTDT. The CDR3 reads in full as CASSPQRSTDTQYF.